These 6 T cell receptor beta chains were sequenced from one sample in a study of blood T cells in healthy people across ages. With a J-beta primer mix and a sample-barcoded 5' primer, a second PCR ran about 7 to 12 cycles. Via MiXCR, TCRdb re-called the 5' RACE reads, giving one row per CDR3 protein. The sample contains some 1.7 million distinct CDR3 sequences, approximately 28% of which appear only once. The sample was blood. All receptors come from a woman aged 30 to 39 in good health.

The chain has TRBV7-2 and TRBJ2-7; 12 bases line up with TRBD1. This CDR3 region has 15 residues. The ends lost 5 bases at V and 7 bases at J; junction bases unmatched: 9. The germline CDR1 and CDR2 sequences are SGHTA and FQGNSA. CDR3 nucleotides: TGTGCCAGCAGCCTGGCGGGACAGGGGGCTTTGGAGCAGTACTTC. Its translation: CASSLAGQGALEQYF.

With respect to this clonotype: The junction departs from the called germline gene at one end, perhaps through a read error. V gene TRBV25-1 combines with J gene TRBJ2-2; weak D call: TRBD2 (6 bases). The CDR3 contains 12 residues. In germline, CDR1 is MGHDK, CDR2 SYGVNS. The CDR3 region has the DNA TGTGCCCGCAGTGTGGGGGGCGGGGAGCTGTTTTTT. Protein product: CARSVGGGELFF.

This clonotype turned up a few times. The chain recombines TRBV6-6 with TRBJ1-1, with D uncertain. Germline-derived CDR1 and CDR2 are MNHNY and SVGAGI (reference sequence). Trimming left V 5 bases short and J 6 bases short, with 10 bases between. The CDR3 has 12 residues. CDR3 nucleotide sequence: TGTGCCAGCAGTCGGGCGGCAGCTGAAGCTTTCTTT. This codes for CASSRAAAEAFF.

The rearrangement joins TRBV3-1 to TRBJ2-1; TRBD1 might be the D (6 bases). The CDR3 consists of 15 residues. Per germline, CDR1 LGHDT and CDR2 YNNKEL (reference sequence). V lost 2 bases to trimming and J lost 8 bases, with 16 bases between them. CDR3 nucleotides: TGTGCCAGCAGCCAACTCCGGGACAAGGGCCATGAGCAGTTCTTC. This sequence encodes CASSQLRDKGHEQFF.

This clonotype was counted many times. This CDR3 is CASSRGLDSSGANVLTF. For the CDR3, the DNA is TGCGCCAGCAGCAGGGGGCTAGATAGCTCTGGGGCCAACGTCCTGACTTTC. The chain has TRBV5-1 and TRBJ2-6; 7 bases match TRBD1. The junction had 7 bases not matched to a gene; V was cut back by 4 bases and J by 0 bases. The CDR3 covers 17 residues. The germline V gene encodes CDR1 SGHRS and CDR2 YFSETQ.

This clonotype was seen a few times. CDR3 amino acids: CATSDLQQGGADTQYF. The CDR3 DNA reads TGTGCCACCAGTGATTTGCAACAGGGAGGTGCAGATACGCAGTATTTT. The genes are TRBV24-1 and TRBJ2-3; D may match TRBD1 or TRBD2 (6 bases each). The CDR3 covers 16 residues. V lost 0 bases and J lost 4, with 13 bases in between. Germline V gene sequence: CDR1 KGHDR, CDR2 SFDVKD.